The 21 T cell receptor beta chains in this list originate from one sample, sequenced in a study of shared clonotypes between healthy human individuals. Profiled with immunoSEQ multiplex PCR; TCRdb holds only in-frame clones, not every one. The sample records hundreds of thousands of clones, 95% being singletons. Naive CD8 populations comprised CD45RO-negative cells positively selected for CCR7, excluding terminally differentiated effector memory CD45RA+ cells. Sequencing was carried out using naive CD8+ T cells sorted from blood. These receptors were collected from a woman in her twenties or thirties in good health.

V is TRBV15 and J is TRBJ1-5; 9 nucleotides agree with TRBD1. Germline CDR1 LNHNV, CDR2 YYDKDF (reference sequence). The CDR3 covers 16 residues. V shed 3 bases, J shed 4 bases, and the junction held 7 bases outside the gene matches. CDR3 coding DNA: TGTGCCACCAGCAGTCCCGGGGACAGGGATAATCAGCCCCAGCATTTT. It encodes CATSSPGDRDNQPQHF.

The V and J genes are TRBV29-1 and TRBJ2-7; D tentatively reads TRBD1 or TRBD2 (6 bases each). This CDR3 has 12 amino acids. The germline V and J ends were trimmed by 3 bases and 6 bases, with 12 bases remaining between them. Germline CDR1 is SQVTM and CDR2 is ANQGSEA. The DNA of the CDR3 is TGCAGCGTTGACGTGGGGGGCCCCGAGCAGTACTTC. Its protein product is CSVDVGGPEQYF.

The chain combines TRBV27 with TRBJ2-7; 9 nucleotides align to TRBD1. The J segment lost 4 bases and the V segment lost 0 bases, leaving 4 bases of the junction unmatched. Germline V gene lookup returns CDR1 MNHEY and CDR2 SMNVEV (reference sequence). This CDR3 spans 15 amino acids. The CDR3 loop is CASSLSLGTGYEQYF. DNA for the CDR3: TGTGCCAGCAGTTTATCCCTCGGGACAGGGTACGAGCAGTACTTC.

V and J are TRBV10-3 and TRBJ1-1; D gene ambiguous. Germline lookup yields CDR1 ENHRY and CDR2 SYGVKD. With 0 bases removed from V and 11 bases from J, the gap between germline ends came to 10 bases. This CDR3 is built from 12 residues. The CDR3 sequence is CAISESRAEAFF. The CDR3 nucleotides are TGTGCCATCAGTGAGTCAAGGGCAGAGGCTTTCTTT.

The chain carries TRBV27 and TRBJ2-7, with no clear D. Looked up from germline, CDR1 is MNHEY and CDR2 is SMNVEV (reference sequence). CDR3 length: 14 amino acids. V gave up 3 bases and J gave up 2 bases, with 11 bases separating them. CDR3 coding DNA: TGTGCCAGCAGTTTCGGTTTCGGAGCCTACGAGCAGTACTTC. Protein sequence: CASSFGFGAYEQYF.

The rearrangement uses TRBV5-1 and TRBJ2-7, with 10 nucleotides matching TRBD1. Germline CDR1 reads SGHRS; CDR2 reads YFSETQ. The V and J ends lost 4 bases and 5 bases, in that order; junction bases with no gene match: 3. This CDR3 is 13 amino acids long. CDR3 in amino acids: CASSADRGNEQYF. CDR3 in DNA: TGCGCCAGCAGCGCGGACAGGGGGAACGAGCAGTACTTC.

The chain uses TRBV28 and TRBJ1-5; D is possibly TRBD1 (5 bases). The germline V gene has CDR1 MDHEN and CDR2 SYDVKM. CDR3 length: 15 amino acids. The ends were cut back, 3 bases at V and 1 base at J, with 10 bases in the middle. For the CDR3, the DNA is TGTGCCAGCAGTTTCCGAAGACAGAGCAATCAGCCCCAGCATTTT. Amino acids: CASSFRRQSNQPQHF.

The J gene is TRBJ1-3, the V gene TRBV12-5; the D gene is possibly TRBD1 (6 bases). CDR3 length equals 13 residues. Germline V lookup: CDR1 LGHNT, CDR2 FRNRAP. Trimming removed 5 bases at V and 4 bases at J, with 9 bases between. The chain's CDR3 is CASGTGSGNTIYF. CDR3 in DNA: TGTGCTAGTGGTACAGGGTCGGGAAACACCATATATTTT.

The CDR3 DNA reads as TGTGCCGCGGAGCCTAGCGGGAGCTACGAGCAGTACTTC. This translates into CAAEPSGSYEQYF. The V call is TRBV25-1, the J call TRBJ2-7; 10 bases match TRBD2. The CDR3 has 13 amino acids. Losses at the gene ends were 11 bases for V and 3 bases for J; bases not matched to a gene: 7. Germline V gene sequence: CDR1 MGHDK, CDR2 SYGVNS.

The chain combines TRBV28 with TRBJ2-3, with a weak D call TRBD1 (6 bases). Germline V CDR1 and CDR2: MDHEN, SYDVKM. The CDR3 covers 17 residues. V was pared by 6 bases and J by 0 bases, with 19 bases between. CDR3 DNA: TGTGCCAGCAGCCCTGGGGCCCCAGGGGCGAGCACAGATACGCAGTATTTT. Encoded protein: CASSPGAPGASTDTQYF.

The chain joins TRBV28 to TRBJ1-1; D is undetermined. The CDR3 sequence is 11 residues long. Trimming stripped 3 bases from V and 4 bases from J, with 3 bases between. Germline V gives CDR1 MDHEN, CDR2 SYDVKM. The CDR3 bases are TGTGCCAGCAGTTTTGCCACTGAAGCTTTCTTT. This sequence encodes CASSFATEAFF.

The genes are TRBV7-9 and TRBJ2-7; D is ambiguous. This CDR3 contains 16 residues. Germline CDR1 and CDR2: SEHNR and FQNEAQ (reference sequence). Trimming shortened V by 2 bases and J by 7 bases, and 21 bases separated the two germline ends. CDR3 sequence: CASSLYWTEQLGEQYF. CDR3 sequence (DNA): TGTGCCAGCAGCTTATACTGGACGGAACAATTAGGTGAGCAGTACTTC.

V is TRBV2 and J is TRBJ2-1; TRBD2 matches at 14 bases. The V gene's germline CDR1 is SNHLY and CDR2 FYNNEI. V lost 2 bases, J lost 6 bases, and 9 bases stayed unmatched. This CDR3 contains 18 residues. In DNA, the CDR3 is TGTGCCAGCAGTGAAATTCAGGGGGGGACTAGCGGGAGCAATGAGCAGTTCTTC. Translated, it gives CASSEIQGGTSGSNEQFF.

The rearrangement uses TRBV9 and TRBJ2-3, with 12 bases fitting TRBD2. CDR1 SGDLS and CDR2 YYNGEE come from the germline V gene. The CDR3 covers 19 residues. Germline trimming cut 3 bases from V and 0 bases from J; bases unmatched to any gene: 11. The CDR3 DNA is TGTGCCAGCAGCGCCTTTCTAGCGGGAGGGATAACTAGCACAGATACGCAGTATTTT. Translated, it gives CASSAFLAGGITSTDTQYF.

The chain combines TRBV2 with TRBJ1-4; D gene ambiguous. Germline V gene sequence: CDR1 SNHLY, CDR2 FYNNEI. V shed 7 bases and J shed 6 bases, with 18 bases lying between them. This CDR3 contains 15 residues. The CDR3 region has the DNA TGTGCCAGCACGGCCCTACGTATAGTTGATGAAAAACTGTTTTTT. It yields the protein CASTALRIVDEKLFF.

This rearrangement joins TRBV5-6 to TRBJ2-1, with 9 bases fitting TRBD2. CDR3 length: 14 amino acids. V trimming: 1 base; J trimming: 6 bases; junction bases outside the gene matches: 2. The V gene's germline CDR1 is SGHDT and CDR2 YYEEEE. The CDR3 protein is CASSLQLAGNEQFF. DNA of the CDR3: TGTGCCAGCAGCTTGCAACTAGCGGGCAATGAGCAGTTCTTC.

V is TRBV28 and J is TRBJ1-4; D unresolved. This CDR3 spans 12 amino acids. V shed 1 base and J shed 10 bases, with 7 bases lying between them. Germline lookup yields CDR1 MDHEN and CDR2 SYDVKM. CDR3 in DNA: TGTGCCAGCAGTTTATACTTGGGAAAACTGTTTTTT. Its protein product is CASSLYLGKLFF.

The chain combines TRBV9 with TRBJ1-5; D gene unclear. The CDR3 consists of 14 residues. The germline V gene encodes CDR1 SGDLS and CDR2 YYNGEE. V lost 1 base, J lost 0 bases, and 5 bases lay in between. CDR3 nucleotide sequence: TGTGCCAGCAGCGTAACAGATAGCAATCAGCCCCAGCATTTT. Translated: CASSVTDSNQPQHF. Drawing the rest from reference TRBV9 and TRBJ1-5, the complete variable domain is DSGVTQTPKHLITATGQRVTLRCSPRSGDLSVYWYQQSLDQGLQFLIQYYNGEERAKGNILERFSAQQFPDLHSELNLSSLELGDSALYFCASSVTDSNQPQHFGDGTRLSIL.

The V and J genes are TRBV4-2 and TRBJ2-7; 8 bases map to TRBD2. J lost 0 bases, V lost 0 bases, and 7 bases had no gene match. Germline CDR1 LGHNA, CDR2 YNFKEQ. CDR3 length: 17 residues. CDR3 amino acids: CASSQDLQRGSSYEQYF. CDR3 DNA: TGTGCCAGCAGCCAAGATCTCCAGCGGGGGAGCTCCTACGAGCAGTACTTC.

The V call is TRBV27, the J call TRBJ2-7; D remains ambiguous. The CDR3 has 14 residues. Between the trimmed V and J ends, which lost 3 bases and 4 bases, there was a span of 13 bases. Germline values: CDR1 MNHEY, CDR2 SMNVEV (reference sequence). This CDR3 reads CASSFGSQDYEQYF. CDR3 DNA sequence: TGTGCCAGCAGTTTCGGCTCGCAGGATTACGAGCAGTACTTC.

J is TRBJ2-7 and V is TRBV5-3, with D uncertain. TRBV5-3 is annotated as an ORF whose role is uncertain. The CDR3 is 11 amino acids. Trimming left V 3 bases short and J 7 bases short, with 8 bases between. The CDR3 is CARSYGPEQYF. The CDR3 DNA follows: TGTGCCAGAAGCTATGGACCAGAGCAGTACTTC.